This paragraph covers one TCR beta chain sequence. These data come from a study of blood T cell repertoires in COVID-19. Across the whole study: The origin of the acute and convalescent COVID-19 samples was the United States, Italy and Spain. Sources were T cells, B-cell-depleted T cells, or PBMCs; the material itself was cDNA or gDNA.

The CDR3 spans 16 residues. The germline gives CDR1 KGHDR, CDR2 SFDVKD. The V segment lost 9 bases and the J segment 5 bases; nucleotides outside the gene matches: 9. Per the original data handling: Counts of nucleated cells, estimated from reference gene primer amplification, were obtained. Assay: immunoSEQ multiplex PCR; the TCRdb copy retains only in-frame clones and omits some. V and J calls and clone size follow that table, whereas D and trimming were derived from the DNA. The data contain over 150,000 clones, roughly nine tenths of them singletons. Material: peripheral blood. The chain carries TRBV24-1 and TRBJ2-5, with 15 bases identical to TRBD2. The clonotype was recovered from a man younger than 40 with acute or convalescent COVID-19. CDR3 nucleotides: TGTGCCACCGGAGGACTAGCGGGAGGGTTAGGGGAGACCCAGTACTTC. As protein: CATGGLAGGLGETQYF.